Listed below are T cell receptor beta chains from one sample, sequenced in a study of radiotherapy plus CTLA-4 blockade in lung cancer. The repertoire was sequenced with immunoSEQ multiplex PCR; TCRdb's copy has only in-frame clones and lacks some. The sample shows about 33,000 clones, roughly four fifths of them seen only once. The sample in question was peripheral blood, obtained from a patient treated with radiotherapy plus ipilimumab. Receptor source: a human donor with non-small cell lung cancer that progressed on radiotherapy plus ipilimumab. CDR3s include the opening cysteine and the closing phenylalanine or tryptophan. Fields, in order: clone size, J gene, D gene, V gene, CDR3 DNA, CDR3 protein. The D gene is left open where the match is weak. Size is stated for part of the rows, as once, few or many counts, or as a class when the clone is expanded.

clone_size: NA
j_call: TRBJ1-1
d_call: NA
v_call: TRBV5-1
cdr3_nt: TGCGCCAGCAGCTCCCTACAGGGTACGGCTACTGAAGCTTTCTTT
cdr3_aa: CASSSLQGTATEAFF

clone_size: once
j_call: TRBJ2-3
d_call: NA
v_call: TRBV29-1
cdr3_nt: TGCAGCGCAAAGGGGGAAAGCACAGATACGCAGTATTTT
cdr3_aa: CSAKGESTDTQYF

clone_size: NA
j_call: TRBJ1-6
d_call: NA
v_call: TRBV27
cdr3_nt: TGTGCCAGCAGTCAATCAACAGGGTATAATTCACCCCTCCACTTT
cdr3_aa: CASSQSTGYNSPLHF

clone_size: NA
j_call: TRBJ2-2
d_call: NA
v_call: TRBV9
cdr3_nt: TGTGCCAGCAGCCCCACGACATGGAACACCGGGGAGCTGTTTTTT
cdr3_aa: CASSPTTWNTGELFF

clone_size: NA
j_call: TRBJ2-7
d_call: TRBD1
v_call: TRBV29-1
cdr3_nt: TGCAGCGTTGAAGGGGTCACAGGGGGGTACGAGCAGTACTTC
cdr3_aa: CSVEGVTGGYEQYF

clone_size: NA
j_call: TRBJ2-5
d_call: NA
v_call: TRBV5-4
cdr3_nt: TGTGCCAGCAGCTTGCAGGGATGGGGGACCCAGTACTTC
cdr3_aa: CASSLQGWGTQYF

clone_size: NA
j_call: TRBJ1-6
d_call: NA
v_call: TRBV1
cdr3_nt: TGCACCAGCAGCCGAATAGGGACAGGTCCCCTTAGCTCCTATAATTCACCCCTCCACTTT
cdr3_aa: CTSSRIGTGPLSSYNSPLHF

clone_size: NA
j_call: TRBJ1-1
d_call: TRBD1
v_call: TRBV4-1
cdr3_nt: TGCGCCAGCAGCCAAGGGGACAGCAGAATGAACACTGAAGCTTTCTTT
cdr3_aa: CASSQGDSRMNTEAFF

clone_size: NA
j_call: TRBJ1-4
d_call: NA
v_call: TRBV19
cdr3_nt: TGTGCCAGTAGTGTGCGCTGGGGGCTGGGGAATGAAAAACTGTTTTTT
cdr3_aa: CASSVRWGLGNEKLFF

clone_size: NA
j_call: TRBJ2-2
d_call: TRBD2
v_call: TRBV7-2
cdr3_nt: TGTGCCAGCAGCGGACTAGCGGGGAGTTACACCGGGGAGCTGTTTTTT
cdr3_aa: CASSGLAGSYTGELFF

clone_size: NA
j_call: TRBJ1-6
d_call: NA
v_call: TRBV18
cdr3_nt: TGTGCCAGCTCACCAGGGTTGGGCAGGGGCAGTTCACCCCTCCACTTT
cdr3_aa: CASSPGLGRGSSPLHF

clone_size: NA
j_call: TRBJ2-1
d_call: TRBD2
v_call: TRBV5-4
cdr3_nt: TGTGCCAGCAGCTTAGGGTGGGGGGGTGGAAATGAGCAGTTCTTC
cdr3_aa: CASSLGWGGGNEQFF

clone_size: few
j_call: TRBJ2-5
d_call: TRBD2
v_call: TRBV10-3
cdr3_nt: TGTGCCATCAGTCCAACTAGCGGGGTCGAGACCCAGTACTTC
cdr3_aa: CAISPTSGVETQYF

clone_size: few
j_call: TRBJ2-7
d_call: TRBD1
v_call: TRBV5-4
cdr3_nt: TGTGCCAGCAGCTTGGCAGGGGGCGGTTCGTCCTACGAGCAGTACTTC
cdr3_aa: CASSLAGGGSSYEQYF

clone_size: NA
j_call: TRBJ1-2
d_call: NA
v_call: TRBV10-3
cdr3_nt: TGTGCCATCAGCCCGGGACACCGGGGAGACTATGGCTACACCTTC
cdr3_aa: CAISPGHRGDYGYTF

clone_size: NA
j_call: TRBJ1-1
d_call: NA
v_call: TRBV11-2
cdr3_nt: TGTGCCAGCAGCCCCACCAATGTTGTAGTGAACACTGAAGCTTTCTTT
cdr3_aa: CASSPTNVVVNTEAFF

clone_size: NA
j_call: TRBJ1-2
d_call: NA
v_call: TRBV9
cdr3_nt: TGTGCCAGCAGCGTAGCTACTGAGGCGGTCTATGGCTACACCTTC
cdr3_aa: CASSVATEAVYGYTF

clone_size: few
j_call: TRBJ2-7
d_call: NA
v_call: TRBV10-3
cdr3_nt: TGTGCCATCTACGAGGGCGGGGGCGGAGGCGAGCAGTACTTC
cdr3_aa: CAIYEGGGGGEQYF

clone_size: NA
j_call: TRBJ2-7
d_call: NA
v_call: TRBV7-2
cdr3_nt: TGTGCCAGCAGCCTAAGCTCCTATGAGCAGTACTTC
cdr3_aa: CASSLSSYEQYF

clone_size: NA
j_call: TRBJ2-2
d_call: NA
v_call: TRBV2
cdr3_nt: TGTGCCAGCACCGGGGGTGGGGGTCACACCGGGGAGCTGTTTTTT
cdr3_aa: CASTGGGGHTGELFF

clone_size: NA
j_call: TRBJ2-2
d_call: TRBD1
v_call: TRBV6-1
cdr3_nt: TGTGCCAGCAGTGAATCGGGGACAGGGCGGCCCGGGGAGCTGTTTTTT
cdr3_aa: CASSESGTGRPGELFF

clone_size: NA
j_call: TRBJ2-5
d_call: TRBD2
v_call: TRBV7-2
cdr3_nt: TGTGCCAGCAGCTTATGGGCCGGGACTAGCGAAGAGACCCAGTACTTC
cdr3_aa: CASSLWAGTSEETQYF

clone_size: NA
j_call: TRBJ1-5
d_call: NA
v_call: TRBV19
cdr3_nt: TGTGCCAGTAGTATAGGGCCTCGTGGTCAGCCCCAGCATTTT
cdr3_aa: CASSIGPRGQPQHF

clone_size: NA
j_call: TRBJ2-3
d_call: NA
v_call: TRBV2
cdr3_nt: TGTGCCAGCAGTGAGAGCATAGACACAGATACGCAGTATTTT
cdr3_aa: CASSESIDTDTQYF

clone_size: NA
j_call: TRBJ2-7
d_call: TRBD1
v_call: TRBV6-6
cdr3_nt: TGTGCCAGCAGGCAGGGGACAGGGTACAACGAGCAGTACTTC
cdr3_aa: CASRQGTGYNEQYF

clone_size: NA
j_call: TRBJ2-1
d_call: NA
v_call: TRBV20-1
cdr3_nt: TGCAGTGCCTATTGGGGGGACGAGCAGTTCTTC
cdr3_aa: CSAYWGDEQFF

clone_size: NA
j_call: TRBJ2-3
d_call: NA
v_call: TRBV5-1
cdr3_nt: TGCGCCAGCAGCTTGGATCGGGGTCAAGATACGCAGTATTTT
cdr3_aa: CASSLDRGQDTQYF

clone_size: NA
j_call: TRBJ2-1
d_call: TRBD2
v_call: TRBV6-5
cdr3_nt: TGTGCCAGCAGTTACTCCAGCGGGGGGGCATATGAGCAGTTCTTC
cdr3_aa: CASSYSSGGAYEQFF

clone_size: few
j_call: TRBJ1-1
d_call: NA
v_call: TRBV19
cdr3_nt: TGTGCCAGTAGTATTGGACAGCCGTTTGGGACTTTCTTT
cdr3_aa: CASSIGQPFGTFF

clone_size: NA
j_call: TRBJ1-5
d_call: NA
v_call: TRBV7-8
cdr3_nt: TGTGCCAGCAGCCGCGAATCTAGCAATCAGCCCCAGCATTTT
cdr3_aa: CASSRESSNQPQHF

clone_size: NA
j_call: TRBJ1-2
d_call: TRBD1
v_call: TRBV4-2
cdr3_nt: TGTGCCAGCAGCCAACAGACAGGGCCTAACTATGGCTACACCTTC
cdr3_aa: CASSQQTGPNYGYTF

clone_size: NA
j_call: TRBJ2-3
d_call: NA
v_call: TRBV10-1
cdr3_nt: TGCGCCAGCAGTGAGAACCCACAGGGCACAGATACGCAGTATTTT
cdr3_aa: CASSENPQGTDTQYF

clone_size: NA
j_call: TRBJ1-2
d_call: NA
v_call: TRBV4-2
cdr3_nt: TGTGCCAGCAGCCAAGACGAGAGGGCCGGCTATGGCTACACCTTC
cdr3_aa: CASSQDERAGYGYTF

clone_size: NA
j_call: TRBJ1-5
d_call: NA
v_call: TRBV9
cdr3_nt: TGTGCCAGCAGCGTATCTGGGGGGTCACAGCCCCAGCATTTT
cdr3_aa: CASSVSGGSQPQHF

clone_size: once
j_call: TRBJ2-3
d_call: TRBD2
v_call: TRBV7-3
cdr3_nt: TGTGCCAGCAGCTCCGGGACTAGCGGGACCGTCGATACGCAGTATTTT
cdr3_aa: CASSSGTSGTVDTQYF

clone_size: NA
j_call: TRBJ1-4
d_call: NA
v_call: TRBV19
cdr3_nt: TGTGCCAGTAGTATAGTTGGGCAGTCAGGAAAACTGTTTTTT
cdr3_aa: CASSIVGQSGKLFF

clone_size: once
j_call: TRBJ2-4
d_call: NA
v_call: TRBV5-6
cdr3_nt: TGTGCCAGCAGCTTGGCCCCCTTTCTAGCCAAAAACATTCAGTACTTC
cdr3_aa: CASSLAPFLAKNIQYF

clone_size: NA
j_call: TRBJ1-2
d_call: TRBD1
v_call: TRBV6-5
cdr3_nt: TGTGCCAGCAAGACAGGGGGCGTCTACGACTATGGCTACACCTTC
cdr3_aa: CASKTGGVYDYGYTF

clone_size: NA
j_call: TRBJ1-1
d_call: TRBD1
v_call: TRBV11-3
cdr3_nt: TGTGCCAGCAGCCACCGGGACAGTAACACTGAAGCTTTCTTT
cdr3_aa: CASSHRDSNTEAFF

clone_size: NA
j_call: TRBJ2-1
d_call: NA
v_call: TRBV27
cdr3_nt: TGTGCCAGCACCCCGGTCGGGGGTCCTAGCTCCTACAATGAGCAGTTCTTC
cdr3_aa: CASTPVGGPSSYNEQFF

clone_size: NA
j_call: TRBJ2-5
d_call: NA
v_call: TRBV11-3
cdr3_nt: TGTGCCAGCAGCTTAGAAGCGGAAGAGACCCAGTACTTC
cdr3_aa: CASSLEAEETQYF

clone_size: NA
j_call: TRBJ2-3
d_call: TRBD1
v_call: TRBV9
cdr3_nt: TGTGCCAGCAGCGTCGGCAGGGGGCAGAAGACAGATACGCAGTATTTT
cdr3_aa: CASSVGRGQKTDTQYF

clone_size: few
j_call: TRBJ1-4
d_call: NA
v_call: TRBV10-3
cdr3_nt: TGTGCCATCAGGCCAACAGTTAATGAAAAACTGTTTTTT
cdr3_aa: CAIRPTVNEKLFF

clone_size: NA
j_call: TRBJ2-1
d_call: NA
v_call: TRBV7-2
cdr3_nt: TGTGCCAGCAGCTCCCCCGAAGGGGAAGGGACTTCCTACAATGAGCAGTTCTTC
cdr3_aa: CASSSPEGEGTSYNEQFF

clone_size: NA
j_call: TRBJ1-2
d_call: TRBD1
v_call: TRBV28
cdr3_nt: TGTGCCAGCAGTTCCGGGACAGGGGGGATTGGCTACACCTTC
cdr3_aa: CASSSGTGGIGYTF

clone_size: NA
j_call: TRBJ1-1
d_call: NA
v_call: TRBV11-2
cdr3_nt: TGTGCCAGCAGCTTAGCGGGGGCCCGGGGGGCTGAAGCTTCCTTT
cdr3_aa: CASSLAGARGAEASF

clone_size: NA
j_call: TRBJ1-2
d_call: NA
v_call: TRBV14
cdr3_nt: TGTGCCAGCAGCCAAGACAGGGTCTATGGCTACACCTTC
cdr3_aa: CASSQDRVYGYTF

clone_size: NA
j_call: TRBJ2-1
d_call: NA
v_call: TRBV6-5
cdr3_nt: TGTGCCAGCAGTTACAGTCTAGCTAGGGATGAGCAGTTCTTC
cdr3_aa: CASSYSLARDEQFF

clone_size: few
j_call: TRBJ1-1
d_call: NA
v_call: TRBV29-1
cdr3_nt: TGCAGCGGGACGGGACATCTGAACACTGAAGCTTTCTTT
cdr3_aa: CSGTGHLNTEAFF

clone_size: NA
j_call: TRBJ2-1
d_call: TRBD1
v_call: TRBV29-1
cdr3_nt: TGCAGCGTTGAAGACACAGGGGATGAGCAGTTCTTC
cdr3_aa: CSVEDTGDEQFF

clone_size: NA
j_call: TRBJ2-2
d_call: TRBD2
v_call: TRBV2
cdr3_nt: TGTGCCAGCAGTGAGGGTAGCGGGGGGGCCTGGACCGGGGAGCTGTTTTTT
cdr3_aa: CASSEGSGGAWTGELFF

clone_size: few
j_call: TRBJ1-3
d_call: TRBD1
v_call: TRBV9
cdr3_nt: TGTGCCAGCAGCGTACAGGGGGCTTCTGGAAACACCATATATTTT
cdr3_aa: CASSVQGASGNTIYF

clone_size: few
j_call: TRBJ1-4
d_call: NA
v_call: TRBV19
cdr3_nt: TGTGCCAGTAGTATAGAGGGCGCAACTAATGAAAAACTGTTTTTT
cdr3_aa: CASSIEGATNEKLFF

clone_size: NA
j_call: TRBJ2-2
d_call: TRBD1
v_call: TRBV9
cdr3_nt: TGTGCCAGCAGCGCGTCGGACAGGCCGTCCCCCACCGGGGAGCTGTTTTTT
cdr3_aa: CASSASDRPSPTGELFF

clone_size: NA
j_call: TRBJ1-2
d_call: TRBD1
v_call: TRBV7-3
cdr3_nt: TGTGCCAGCAGCTCAGGGGGTTACTATGGCTACACCTTC
cdr3_aa: CASSSGGYYGYTF